Below are 27 T cell receptor beta chains sequenced from a single sample in a study of blood T cell repertoires in COVID-19. Using immunoSEQ multiplex PCR, the repertoire was profiled, and TCRdb retains in-frame clones only, with some absent. There are 210,000 or so clones in the sample; 65% to 90% occur only once, and 5.1% lies in the top ten. The specimen was peripheral blood. The source is a human donor in a cohort sampled during active COVID-19.

This clone is a singleton in its sample. The J gene is TRBJ1-4, the V gene TRBV5-6, with D uncertain. V was pared by 2 bases and J by 4 bases, with 9 bases between. The CDR3 extends over 14 amino acids. Per germline, CDR1 SGHDT and CDR2 YYEEEE. The CDR3 protein is CASSFRRGNEKLFF. In nucleotides, the CDR3 is TGTGCCAGCAGCTTTAGGCGGGGTAATGAAAAACTGTTTTTT.

The chain links TRBV7-2 to TRBJ2-3; the D gene is possibly TRBD1 (6 bases). Germline CDR1 and CDR2: SGHTA and FQGNSA. V was cut by 4 bases and J by 5 bases, with 16 bases left in between. This CDR3 is 15 amino acids long. The CDR3: CASSWGLAGRDTQYF. The CDR3 nucleotides are TGTGCCAGCAGCTGGGGGCTGGCAGGGCGAGATACGCAGTATTTT.

The V and J genes are TRBV28 and TRBJ2-7, with TRBD2 matching over 12 bases. CDR3 length equals 15 residues. V shed 4 bases and J 5 bases; nucleotides not matched to a gene: 6. CDR1 and CDR2 from the germline V gene are MDHEN and SYDVKM. CDR3 bases: TGTGCCAGCAGTTCGGCGGGACTAGCGGGTGACGAGCAGTACTTC. Protein sequence: CASSSAGLAGDEQYF.

This chain connects TRBV7-6 to TRBJ2-2; 10 nucleotides align to TRBD2. The V gene's germline CDR1 is SGHVS and CDR2 FNYEAQ. CDR3 size: 17 residues. V lost 0 bases and J lost 3; bases outside the gene matches: 4. In DNA form, the CDR3 reads TGTGCCAGCAGCTTAGCGCCTCTAGCGGGAGACACCGGGGAGCTGTTTTTT. It is translated as CASSLAPLAGDTGELFF.

J is TRBJ2-1 and V is TRBV27; 8 bases align to TRBD2. CDR1 is MNHEY, CDR2 SMNVEV, per germline (reference sequence). Unmatched junction bases numbered 11, after V lost 5 bases and J lost 8 bases. This CDR3 region has 15 residues. The CDR3: CASSPPAGDVDEQFF. The CDR3, as DNA: TGTGCCAGCAGTCCCCCAGCGGGAGACGTTGATGAGCAGTTCTTC.

V and J are TRBV15 and TRBJ2-7; tentatively, D is TRBD1 (6 bases). This CDR3 has 15 amino acids. In germline, CDR1 is LNHNV, CDR2 YYDKDF (reference sequence). The ends were cut back, 0 bases at V and 6 bases at J, with 15 bases in the middle. The CDR3 loop reads CATSRDREQGGEQYF. The CDR3, as DNA: TGTGCCACCAGCAGAGATCGTGAACAGGGTGGCGAGCAGTACTTC.

This chain uses TRBV7-3 with TRBJ2-1; D is uncertain. Germline V CDR1 and CDR2: SGHTA, FQGTGA. CDR3 size: 17 residues. V lost 2 bases, J lost 4 bases, and 18 bases lay in between. The CDR3 loop reads CASSLVAGPSLYNEQFF. For the CDR3, the DNA is TGTGCCAGCAGCTTAGTTGCCGGTCCGTCCCTATACAATGAGCAGTTCTTC.

V and J are TRBV29-1 and TRBJ2-1; 9 bases are a match to TRBD2. CDR3 size: 14 residues. Germline V lookup: CDR1 SQVTM, CDR2 ANQGSEA. Germline trimming cut 2 bases from V and 7 bases from J; bases unmatched to any gene: 6. CDR3 in DNA: TGCAGCGTTGAACGGACTAGCGTATCGAATGAGCAGTTCTTC. Protein product: CSVERTSVSNEQFF.

In its sample, this clone was seen a few times. Additional DNA sequences in this sample encode the identical CDR3. The J gene is TRBJ2-7, the V gene TRBV6-2 or TRBV6-3; 7 nucleotides line up with TRBD1. Looked up from germline, CDR1 is MNHEY and CDR2 is SVGEGT. Germline trimming cut 1 base from V and 3 bases from J; bases unmatched to any gene: 0. CDR3 length: 13 residues. The CDR3 sequence is CASSYWDSYEQYF. The CDR3, as DNA: TGTGCCAGCAGTTACTGGGACAGCTACGAGCAGTACTTC.

This clone turned up a few times. CDR3 amino acids: CASSPLAGEMSEQYF. The DNA for the CDR3 is TGTGCCAGCAGTCCCCTTGCGGGAGAAATGTCCGAGCAGTACTTC. J is TRBJ2-7 and V is TRBV27, with 7 bases lining up with TRBD2. The CDR3 sequence is 15 residues long. Trimming cost V 5 bases and J 6 bases; bases outside gene matches: 13. CDR1 and CDR2 from the germline V gene are MNHEY and SMNVEV (reference sequence).

The genes are TRBV5-6 and TRBJ2-7; tentative D call: TRBD1 (6 bases). CDR1 and CDR2 from the germline V gene are SGHDT and YYEEEE. The CDR3 extends over 16 amino acids. Deletions cut 4 bases from V and 0 bases from J, with 17 bases between. CDR3 residues: CASSVYGTRSSYEQYF. The CDR3 nucleotides read TGTGCCAGCAGCGTTTACGGGACACGCAGCTCCTACGAGCAGTACTTC.

The rearrangement uses TRBV27 and TRBJ1-2; 7 bases match TRBD1. This CDR3 contains 12 residues. Losses at the gene ends were 5 bases for V and 8 bases for J; bases not matched to a gene: 5. Per germline, CDR1 MNHEY and CDR2 SMNVEV (reference sequence). The CDR3 loop reads CASSGRGFGYTF. The CDR3, as DNA: TGTGCCAGCAGTGGCAGGGGGTTCGGCTACACCTTC.

The table lists this clone with a few counts. V usage is TRBV7-2 and J usage is TRBJ2-3; TRBD2 agrees at 9 bases. Germline assignment: CDR1 SGHTA and CDR2 FQGNSA. The trim removed 1 base at V and 3 bases at J, leaving 8 bases unmatched. The CDR3 contains 17 residues. CDR3 in DNA: TGTGCCAGCAGCTTAGTGGGTAGCGGGAGAGGGACAGATACGCAGTATTTT. This sequence encodes CASSLVGSGRGTDTQYF.

The CDR3 loop reads CASSPLTGKVVEAFF. The DNA of the CDR3 is TGTGCCAGCTCACCATTGACAGGGAAGGTTGTGGAAGCTTTCTTT. The V call is TRBV18, the J call TRBJ1-1, with 7 positions matching TRBD1. The CDR3 loop spans 15 amino acids. The germline V gene encodes CDR1 KGHSH and CDR2 LQKENI. V lost 2 bases and J lost 8; bases outside the gene matches: 11.

The V call is TRBV23-1, the J call TRBJ2-2, with 7 bases that match TRBD1. TRBV23-1 is filed as an ORF, its function uncertain. The CDR3 has 15 residues. Germline trimming cut 6 bases from V and 1 base from J; bases unmatched to any gene: 5. Here the CDR3 reads CASRRDSQNTGELFF. The DNA of the CDR3 is TGCGCCAGCAGGAGGGACAGCCAGAACACCGGGGAGCTGTTTTTT.

The rearrangement links TRBV7-2 to TRBJ2-2; maybe TRBD1 (5 bases). V gave up 3 bases and J gave up 6 bases, with 8 bases separating them. The CDR3 is made up of 13 amino acids. Per the germline V gene, CDR1 is SGHTA and CDR2 is FQGNSA. The CDR3 spells CASSFRVPGELFF. DNA for the CDR3: TGTGCCAGCAGCTTCAGGGTGCCCGGGGAGCTGTTTTTT.

CDR3 sequence reads: CASRLAGIDGYTF. CDR3 coding DNA: TGTGCCAGCAGGCTGGCAGGGATTGATGGCTACACCTTC. The J gene is TRBJ1-2, the V gene TRBV12-3 or TRBV12-4; tentatively, D is TRBD1 (5 bases). There are 13 residues in the CDR3. The ends were cut back, 6 bases at V and 6 bases at J, with 14 bases in the middle.

The chain joins TRBV18 to TRBJ2-7; TRBD1 matches 7 bases. The germline CDR1 and CDR2 sequences are KGHSH and LQKENI. CDR3 length: 14 residues. The V gene end was trimmed by 4 bases and the J gene end by 0 bases; junction bases not matched to a gene: 3. CDR3 sequence (DNA): TGTGCCAGCTCACGTGGACAGGACTCCTACGAGCAGTACTTC. Amino acids: CASSRGQDSYEQYF.

The chain is built from TRBV7-3 and TRBJ2-3, with TRBD2 as a possible D gene (5 bases). From germline, CDR1 is SGHTA and CDR2 FQGTGA. The V gene lost 5 bases and the J gene lost 5 bases, with 8 bases spanning the gap. CDR3 size: 12 residues. CDR3 bases: TGTGCCAGCAGCACTAGTGGAGATACGCAGTATTTT. Its protein product is CASSTSGDTQYF. The entire variable domain, with the rest obtained from reference TRBV7-3 and TRBJ2-3, is as follows: GAGVSQTPSNKVTEKGKYVELRCDPISGHTALYWYRQSLGQGPEFLIYFQGTGAADDSGLPNDRFFAVRPEGSVSTLKIQRTERGDSAVYLCASSTSGDTQYFGPGTRLTVL.

The chain couples TRBV11-2 to TRBJ2-1, with D uncertain. The CDR3 totals 11 residues. Germline CDR1 SGHAT, CDR2 FQNNGV. Trimming took 5 bases from V and 7 from J, leaving 6 bases between them. The CDR3: CASSPTNEQFF. As DNA, the CDR3 is TGTGCCAGCAGCCCTACGAATGAGCAGTTCTTC.

For this clone: Other DNA sequences from this sample encode an identical CDR3 as well. V is TRBV7-9 and J is TRBJ2-7, with D unresolved. The CDR3 extends over 13 amino acids. CDR1 and CDR2 (germline): SEHNR, FQNEAQ (reference sequence). Trimming stripped 1 base from V and 2 bases from J, with 6 bases between. The CDR3 protein is CASSLGLAYEQYF. The CDR3 DNA follows: TGTGCCAGCAGCTTAGGGCTGGCCTACGAGCAGTACTTC.

The CDR3, as DNA: TGTGCCAGCAGTTTATATTTTAGCAGTCGCAATCAGCCCCAGCATTTT. Translated: CASSLYFSSRNQPQHF. This chain joins TRBV28 and TRBJ1-5; D not certain. With 1 base removed from V and 2 bases from J, the gap between germline ends came to 12 bases. The CDR3 has 16 amino acids. The germline V gene has CDR1 MDHEN and CDR2 SYDVKM.

The V gene is TRBV27, the J gene TRBJ2-7; 7 bases align to TRBD1. There are 15 residues in the CDR3. Trimming cost V 0 bases and J 2 bases; bases outside gene matches: 4. Germline V gene lookup returns CDR1 MNHEY and CDR2 SMNVEV (reference sequence). The CDR3 protein is CASSLSNRGPYEQYF. In nucleotides, the CDR3 is TGTGCCAGCAGTTTATCGAACAGGGGCCCCTACGAGCAGTACTTC.

The chain recombines TRBV9 with TRBJ2-7, with TRBD2 matching 9 bases. There are 15 residues in the CDR3. V dropped 4 bases and J dropped 7; count of bases not matched to a gene: 12. Germline V lookup: CDR1 SGDLS, CDR2 YYNGEE. CDR3 sequence: CASSPAGGRGGEQYF. The CDR3 coding sequence is TGTGCCAGCAGCCCGGCGGGAGGGCGAGGTGGGGAGCAGTACTTC.

J is TRBJ1-2 and V is TRBV24-1, with 11 bases matching TRBD1. Germline CDR1 is KGHDR and CDR2 is SFDVKD. The CDR3 sequence is 16 residues long. Germline trimming cut 7 bases from V and 4 bases from J; bases unmatched to any gene: 10. CDR3 residues: CATSRSEDRGLYGYTF. The CDR3 nucleotides are TGTGCCACCAGCAGGTCGGAGGACAGGGGGCTCTATGGCTACACCTTC.

Turning to this clone: Other DNA sequences in this sample translate to the same CDR3. V and J are TRBV7-2 and TRBJ1-1; possibly TRBD1 for D (5 bases). Germline CDR1 is SGHTA and CDR2 is FQGNSA. V was cut by 2 bases and J by 5 bases, with 6 bases left in between. The length of the CDR3 is 12 residues. CDR3 sequence (DNA): TGTGCCAGCAGCTTAAGGGGAACTGAAGCTTTCTTT. It specifies CASSLRGTEAFF.

The chain joins TRBV18 to TRBJ2-5, with D uncertain. The better agreement between TRBJ2-7 and the DNA end casts doubt on the J call. CDR3 length: 12 amino acids. Germline V gene lookup returns CDR1 KGHSH and CDR2 LQKENI. The CDR3 sequence: CASSPMTLEQYF. DNA for the CDR3: TGTGCCAGCTCACCAATGACTCTCGAGCAGTACTTC.